A single sample is the source of the 7 T cell receptor beta chains below, sequenced in a study of chemoradiotherapy in HPV16-positive cancers. Clones were read by immunoSEQ multiplex PCR, and TCRdb kept only the in-frame ones, dropping some. The sample holds approximately 12,000 clones, over 75% seen once. Sequencing used blood, obtained from a patient who underwent chemoradiotherapy. These receptors were collected from a human donor with HPV-associated anogenital cancer.

This clone was observed a single time. The chain carries TRBV5-1 and TRBJ2-1; no reliable D call. Germline V CDR1 and CDR2: SGHRS, YFSETQ. Trimming shortened V by 0 bases and J by 1 base, and 11 bases separated the two germline ends. The CDR3 length is 16 residues. The CDR3 loop reads CASSLEDGSSYNEQFF. For the CDR3, the DNA is TGCGCCAGCAGCTTGGAAGACGGGTCTTCCTACAATGAGCAGTTCTTC.

CDR3 residues: CASSIFPDSSGNTIYF. The CDR3 nucleotides read TGTGCCAGTAGTATTTTCCCTGACAGCTCTGGAAACACCATATATTTT. This chain connects TRBV19 to TRBJ1-3, with D possibly TRBD1 on 5 matching bases. The CDR3 is 16 amino acids. Per the germline V gene, CDR1 is LNHDA and CDR2 is SQIVND (reference sequence). Trimming removed 3 bases from V and 0 bases from J, with 12 bases in between.

This clone was observed a single time. This chain uses TRBV21-1 with TRBJ1-1. TRBV21-1 is reported as a pseudogene. This CDR3 is 18 amino acids long. CDR3 nucleotides: TGTGCCAGCAGCAAAGGGCCAAAAAGTGATGGGGTGGGCACTGAAGCTTTCTTT. Its translation is CASSKGPKSDGVGTEAFF.

The chain has TRBV6-1 and TRBJ2-3, with a weak D call TRBD2 (7 bases). This CDR3 is 15 amino acids long. The germline V and J ends were trimmed by 2 bases and 2 bases, with 11 bases remaining between them. The germline V gene encodes CDR1 MNHNS and CDR2 SASEGT. CDR3 region: CASSELAGATDTQYF. The DNA of the CDR3 is TGTGCCAGCAGTGAACTGGCGGGGGCCACAGATACGCAGTATTTT.

The chain uses TRBV4-1 and TRBJ1-4; 7 bases match TRBD1. Germline V CDR1 and CDR2: MGHRA, YSYEKL. This CDR3 is 18 amino acids long. With V trimmed by 5 bases and J by 8 bases, 20 bases remained unmatched. In DNA, the CDR3 is TGCGCCAGCAGCTTCCGACAGGGAGTAGGTTACGAGGACGAAAAACTGTTTTTT. This sequence encodes CASSFRQGVGYEDEKLFF.

The chain uses TRBV7-9 and TRBJ1-2; no reliable D call. V dropped 2 bases and J dropped 5 bases, with 9 bases sitting between them. Germline lookup yields CDR1 SEHNR and CDR2 FQNEAQ (reference sequence). This CDR3 spans 13 amino acids. The CDR3 protein is CASSLLGAYGYTF. For the CDR3, the DNA is TGTGCCAGCAGCTTACTGGGAGCTTATGGCTACACCTTC. The full variable domain, rest sourced from reference TRBV7-9 and TRBJ1-2, is DTGVSQNPRHKITKRGQNVTFRCDPISEHNRLYWYRQTLGQGPEFLTYFQNEAQLEKSRLLSDRFSAERPKGSFSTLEIQRTEQGDSAMYLCASSLLGAYGYTFGSGTRLTVV.

The chain combines TRBV5-4 with TRBJ2-5, with D hard to call. The tail of the sequence fits TRBJ2-7 better, so the J call may be wrong. CDR3 size: 13 residues. Germline CDR1 reads SGHNT; CDR2 reads YYREEE (reference sequence). For the CDR3, the DNA is TGTGCCAGCAGCTTGGGCGGCAGTCCCGAGCAGTACTTC. Protein: CASSLGGSPEQYF.